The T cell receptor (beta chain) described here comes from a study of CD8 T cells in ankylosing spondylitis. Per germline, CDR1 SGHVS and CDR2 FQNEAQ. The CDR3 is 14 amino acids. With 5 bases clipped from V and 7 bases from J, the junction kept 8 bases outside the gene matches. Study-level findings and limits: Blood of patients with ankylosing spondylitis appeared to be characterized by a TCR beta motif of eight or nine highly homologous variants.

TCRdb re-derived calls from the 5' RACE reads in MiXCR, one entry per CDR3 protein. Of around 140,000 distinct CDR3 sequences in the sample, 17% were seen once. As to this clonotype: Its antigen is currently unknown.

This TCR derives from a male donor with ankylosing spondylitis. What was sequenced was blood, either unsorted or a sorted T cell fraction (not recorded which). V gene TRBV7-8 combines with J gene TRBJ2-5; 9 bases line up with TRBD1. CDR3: CASSAGQGPPTQYF. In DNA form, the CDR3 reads TGTGCCAGCAGCGCGGGACAGGGACCTCCGACCCAGTACTTC.